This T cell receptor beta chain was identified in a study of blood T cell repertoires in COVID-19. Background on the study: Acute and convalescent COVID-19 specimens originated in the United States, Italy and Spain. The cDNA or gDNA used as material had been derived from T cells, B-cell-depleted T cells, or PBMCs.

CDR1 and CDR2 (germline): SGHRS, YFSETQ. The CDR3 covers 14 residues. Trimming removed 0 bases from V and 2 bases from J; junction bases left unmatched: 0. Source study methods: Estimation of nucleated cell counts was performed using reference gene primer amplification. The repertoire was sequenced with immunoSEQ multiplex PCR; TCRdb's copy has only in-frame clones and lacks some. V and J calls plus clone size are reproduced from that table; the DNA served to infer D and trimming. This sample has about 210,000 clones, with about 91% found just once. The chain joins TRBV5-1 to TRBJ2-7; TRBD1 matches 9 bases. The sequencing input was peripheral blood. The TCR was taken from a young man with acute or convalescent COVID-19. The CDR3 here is CASSLGTGAYEQYF. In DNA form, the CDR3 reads TGCGCCAGCAGCTTGGGGACAGGGGCCTACGAGCAGTACTTC.